A single sample gave rise to the 8 T cell receptor beta chains below, sequenced in a study of blood T cells in healthy people across ages. Primed by a sample-barcoded 5' primer and a J-beta primer mix, a second PCR proceeded for 7 to 11 cycles. TCRdb ran MiXCR on the 5' RACE reads and lists one entry per CDR3 protein. The sample has 2 million or so distinct CDR3 sequences, roughly 49% seen once. Sequencing used blood. Receptors were obtained from a woman aged 40 to 55 in good health.

This clonotype was recorded a few times. The rearrangement joins TRBV5-1 to TRBJ2-3; 12 nucleotides match TRBD2. Germline loops: CDR1 SGHRS, CDR2 YFSETQ. V trimming: 2 bases; J trimming: 5 bases; junction bases outside the gene matches: 6. The CDR3 extends over 16 amino acids. This chain's CDR3 is CASSFLAGGPKDTQYF. CDR3 DNA sequence: TGCGCCAGCAGCTTTCTAGCGGGGGGGCCGAAAGATACGCAGTATTTT.

The chain employs TRBV18 and TRBJ2-1, with unresolved D. V was pared by 3 bases and J by 0 bases, with 12 bases between. The CDR3 is 16 residues long. CDR1 and CDR2 (germline): KGHSH, LQKENI. The CDR3 here is CASSPLTRSSYNEQFF. The CDR3 DNA is TGTGCCAGCTCACCCCTGACCAGAAGCTCCTACAATGAGCAGTTCTTC.

The chain is built from TRBV6-1 and TRBJ2-3, with 10 nucleotides matching TRBD2. The CDR3 covers 16 residues. V gave up 1 base and J gave up 4 bases; unmatched junction bases: 5. The germline V gene has CDR1 MNHNS and CDR2 SASEGT. The CDR3 nucleotides are TGTGCCAGCAGTGAAGGGGGACTAGCGCGAGCAGATACGCAGTATTTT. It encodes CASSEGGLARADTQYF.

The rearrangement joins TRBV6-5 to TRBJ1-1; 7 nucleotides agree with TRBD1. This CDR3 is 18 amino acids long. With 2 bases clipped from V and 1 base from J, the junction kept 13 bases outside the gene matches. CDR1 is MNHEY, CDR2 SVGAGI, per germline. CDR3 nucleotides: TGTGCCAGCAGTTACCCTAAACCAGGGGGGCACTCGAACACTGAAGCTTTCTTT. Protein: CASSYPKPGGHSNTEAFF.

This clonotype was detected once. The chain combines TRBV4-2 with TRBJ2-1, with D perhaps assigned TRBD1 or TRBD2 (5 bases each). Trimming stripped 7 bases from V and 0 bases from J, with 10 bases between. There are 14 residues in the CDR3. Germline-derived CDR1 and CDR2 are LGHNA and YNFKEQ. The CDR3 sequence is CASKGSDSYNEQFF. The CDR3 coding sequence is TGTGCCAGCAAGGGGAGTGACTCCTACAATGAGCAGTTCTTC.

The CDR3 nucleotides read TGTGCCAGCAGCTTAGTCGTCTTGGGTCAGGGGACTTACAATGAGCAGTACTTC. Translation: CASSLVVLGQGTYNEQYF. The V gene is TRBV7-9, the J gene TRBJ2-1; D may match TRBD1 or TRBD2 (6 bases each). Judging by the DNA end, TRBJ2-7 fits better; the J call may be wrong. Germline V gene lookup returns CDR1 SEHNR and CDR2 FQNEAQ (reference sequence). The CDR3 length is 18 residues.

The genes are TRBV11-2 and TRBJ2-5, with D perhaps TRBD1 or TRBD2 (5 bases each). Germline-derived CDR1 and CDR2 are SGHAT and FQNNGV. The CDR3 spans 16 residues. Trimming shortened V by 5 bases and J by 5 bases, and 21 bases separated the two germline ends. As DNA, the CDR3 is TGTGCCAGCAGCCCGAATATAGGGTATGAGGGGGAGACCCAGTACTTC. Amino acids: CASSPNIGYEGETQYF.

As regards this clonotype: At one end the junction does not follow the germline gene, possibly because of a read error. The chain employs TRBV12-3 or TRBV12-4 and TRBJ2-1; D might be TRBD2 (7 bases). CDR3 size: 17 residues. The CDR3 spells CASGFRNGGQIRDEQFF. DNA of the CDR3: TGTGCCAGCGGTTTTCGAAACGGGGGGCAGATTAGGGATGAGCAGTTCTTC.